Shown below are 13 T cell receptor beta chains from a single sample sequenced in a study of cytomegalovirus exposure and HLA in healthy donors. The PCR had 60 Vbeta and 13 Jbeta primers. TCRdb's table, derived via immunoSEQ multiplex PCR, lists solely in-frame clones and lacks some. Of under 200,000 clones in the sample, almost 85% were seen once. The sample comprised PBMCs. These receptors originate from a man aged 25-45 years in good health and CMV-seronegative.

This clone was observed a few times. V and J are TRBV21-1 and TRBJ2-7; the D segment call TRBD2 is taken from the table without a DNA check. TRBV21-1 represents a pseudogene. This CDR3 is built from 15 residues. The CDR3 sequence: CASSRVAGRPYEQYF. CDR3 sequence (DNA): TGTGCCAGCAGCAGGGTAGCGGGGAGGCCCTACGAGCAGTACTTC.

The chain recombines TRBV6-5 with TRBJ2-1; D is unresolved. V lost 0 bases to trimming and J lost 4 bases, with 10 bases between them. Per germline, CDR1 MNHEY and CDR2 SVGAGI. The CDR3 loop spans 15 amino acids. The CDR3 DNA sequence: TGTGCCAGCAGTTACTCGCTACCCTATTACAATGAGCAGTTCTTC. It specifies CASSYSLPYYNEQFF.

This chain uses TRBV11-1 with TRBJ2-1; 7 bases are a match to TRBD2. Germline V gene lookup returns CDR1 SGHAT and CDR2 FQDESV (reference sequence). This CDR3 is 14 amino acids long. V lost 1 base to trimming and J lost 9 bases; unmatched junction nucleotides: 6. CDR3 nucleotides: TGTGCCAGCAGCTTAGGGCGGGGAGGGCTTGAGCAGTTCTTC. Its translation: CASSLGRGGLEQFF.

The rearrangement uses TRBV5-6 and TRBJ2-1, with a possible D match to TRBD1 (5 bases). The V and J ends lost 4 bases and 9 bases respectively, with 11 bases between them. CDR3 length: 12 residues. Germline values: CDR1 SGHDT, CDR2 YYEEEE. CDR3 in DNA: TGTGCCAGCAGCCCCAGGGTGCGTGAGCAGTTCTTC. Residues: CASSPRVREQFF. Supplemented by reference TRBV5-6 and TRBJ2-1, the full variable domain reads DAGVTQSPTHLIKTRGQQVTLRCSPKSGHDTVSWYQQALGQGPQFIFQYYEEEERQRGNFPDRFSGHQFPNYSSELNVNALLLGDSALYLCASSPRVREQFFGPGTRLTVL.

DNA for the CDR3: TGTGCCAGCAGTTCCGGCCCAGGGAGCAATCAGCCCCAGCATTTT. Protein: CASSSGPGSNQPQHF. The V call is TRBV6-6, the J call TRBJ1-5; the D gene is possibly TRBD1 (5 bases). Germline assignment: CDR1 MNHNY and CDR2 SVGAGI (reference sequence). Trimming took 4 bases from V and 1 from J, leaving 11 bases between them. This CDR3 region has 15 residues.

This chain uses TRBV5-1 with TRBJ2-5; D gene uncertain. V lost 4 bases, J lost 5 bases, and 12 bases lay in between. The CDR3 runs 13 residues. Looked up from germline, CDR1 is SGHRS and CDR2 is YFSETQ. As DNA, the CDR3 is TGCGCCAGCAGCCCCCGCCTATTGGAGACCCAGTACTTC. It specifies CASSPRLLETQYF.

This chain links TRBV6-6 with TRBJ1-1, with 8 bases that match TRBD1. Trimming removed 4 bases from V and 0 bases from J; junction bases left unmatched: 4. From germline, CDR1 is MNHNY and CDR2 SVGAGI (reference sequence). The CDR3 is 15 amino acids. CDR3 sequence: CASSSRDRMNTEAFF. CDR3 DNA: TGTGCCAGCAGTTCCCGGGACAGGATGAACACTGAAGCTTTCTTT.

This chain links TRBV4-2 with TRBJ2-1, with TRBD2 matching 15 bases. The CDR3 extends over 15 amino acids. V was pared by 1 base and J by 13 bases, with 5 bases of the junction left unmatched. Germline V gene data show CDR1 as LGHNA and CDR2 as YNFKEQ. The CDR3 region is CASSQVRTSGGAQFF. The CDR3 DNA follows: TGTGCCAGCAGCCAAGTTAGGACTAGCGGGGGGGCCCAGTTCTTC.

V and J are TRBV6-5 and TRBJ1-2; D is uncertain. This CDR3 comprises 13 residues. V gave up 5 bases and J gave up 4 bases, with 11 bases separating them. Germline V gene data show CDR1 as MNHEY and CDR2 as SVGAGI. The CDR3 nucleotides read TGTGCCAGCAGTCCACGACACCTCTATGGCTACACCTTC. Translation: CASSPRHLYGYTF.

This clone was counted a few times. The gene calls are TRBV10-2 and TRBJ2-5; D might be TRBD2 (5 bases). This CDR3 has 15 amino acids. V shed 3 bases and J shed 0 bases, with 11 bases lying between them. Germline CDR1 and CDR2: WSHSY and SAAADI. The CDR3 DNA is TGCGCCAGCAGTGACGGGAACGTCAACCAAGAGACCCAGTACTTC. It encodes CASSDGNVNQETQYF.

The CDR3 protein is CSGGGDYGYTF. The CDR3 region has the DNA TGCAGCGGCGGAGGGGACTATGGCTACACCTTC. This chain uses TRBV29-1 with TRBJ1-2; possible D gene TRBD1, 5 bases. CDR3 length equals 11 residues. The germline V and J ends were trimmed by 7 bases and 3 bases, with 9 bases remaining between them. CDR1 SQVTM and CDR2 ANQGSEA come from the germline V gene. Filled out from reference TRBV29-1 and TRBJ1-2, the complete variable domain reads SAVISQKPSRDICQRGTSLTIQCQVDSQVTMMFWYRQQPGQSLTLIATANQGSEATYESGFVIDKFPISRPNLTFSTLTVSNMSPEDSSIYLCSGGGDYGYTFGSGTRLTVV.

The chain recombines TRBV6-4 with TRBJ1-1; D might be TRBD1 (5 bases). V was trimmed by 3 bases and J by 4 bases, leaving 9 bases between them. The CDR3 loop spans 13 amino acids. Germline CDR1 reads MRHNA; CDR2 reads SNTAGT. The CDR3 region has the DNA TGTGCCAGCAGTGAACAGGAAGGCACTGAAGCTTTCTTT. Amino acids: CASSEQEGTEAFF.

This chain links TRBV4-3 with TRBJ1-2; 10 bases map to TRBD1. The germline CDR1 and CDR2 sequences are LGHNA and YSLEER. This CDR3 region has 15 residues. The V and J ends lost 1 base and 8 bases, in that order; junction bases with no gene match: 7. The CDR3 nucleotides read TGCGCCAGCAGCCAAGTGGGGGACAGGGGTCAAGGCTACACCTTC. Residues: CASSQVGDRGQGYTF.